This T cell receptor (beta chain) was obtained from a study of cytomegalovirus exposure and HLA in healthy donors. Study-level points and caveats: Researchers had no immune exposure information except CMV serostatus available. TCR beta V- and J-gene trimming, according to a later analysis, was linked to a missense DCLRE1C variant. In a later analysis, at a false discovery rate of 0.05, under 20,000 TCR beta sequences matched HLA alleles. In vitro work confirmed that three CMV-associated chains recognize CMV antigens.

Use of 60 Vbeta and 13 Jbeta primers characterized the PCR. Profiling relied on immunoSEQ multiplex PCR, and the TCRdb table lists in-frame clones only, not all of them. The sample lists 80,000 to 130,000 clones; around 80% were seen once. Concerning this clone: Its antigen is not identified.

The V and J ends lost 3 bases and 2 bases respectively, with 11 bases between them. This CDR3 spans 14 amino acids. Germline lookup yields CDR1 SGHRS and CDR2 YFSETQ. This chain uses TRBV5-1 with TRBJ2-5; D gene ambiguous. Source material: PBMCs. This TCR came from a woman aged 18 to 35 in good health and CMV-seronegative. The CDR3 bases are TGCGCCAGCAGCTCCCCCACAAATCAAGAGACCCAGTACTTC. The encoded protein is CASSSPTNQETQYF.